These T cell receptor beta chains were read from a single sample in a study of blood T cell repertoires in COVID-19. This table comes from immunoSEQ multiplex PCR, and its TCRdb copy is limited to in-frame clones, with some not included. The sample comprises tens of thousands of clones, 88% of which are singletons, and around 15% rests with the top ten. The sample comprised peripheral blood. These receptors came from a human donor in a cohort sampled during active COVID-19. CDR3s include the opening cysteine and the closing phenylalanine or tryptophan. D genes are given only for firm matches. A clone size is listed for some rows: how often the clone was seen (once, few, many), or a class if it is expanded.

d_call,clone_size,j_call,v_call,cdr3_nt,cdr3_aa
-,-,TRBJ2-7,TRBV5-1,TGCGCCAGCAGCTTGGCCTCGAGCTCCTACGAGCAGTACTTC,CASSLASSSYEQYF
TRBD1,-,TRBJ1-2,TRBV7-9,TGTGCCAGCAGCCCCACGACAGGGCCCCATGGCTACACCTTC,CASSPTTGPHGYTF
-,-,TRBJ2-4,TRBV15,TGTGCCACCAGCAGAGATGGCAGGGCGAGCGACTTC,CATSRDGRASDF
-,-,TRBJ2-4,TRBV4-3,TGCGCCAGCAGCCCTTTTAGTGGGGAGAGAATTCAGTACTTC,CASSPFSGERIQYF
TRBD1,-,TRBJ2-1,TRBV9,TGTGCCAGCAGCGCCGGACAGGGCAAATACAATGAGCAGTTCTTC,CASSAGQGKYNEQFF
-,-,TRBJ2-5,TRBV15,TGTGCCACCAGCAGGCCCGGAGGGGCCGGTCAAGAGACCCAGTACTTC,CATSRPGGAGQETQYF
TRBD1,once,TRBJ1-1,TRBV7-3,TGTGCCAGCAGCCCTCGGGACAGGGCCTTCGCTGAAGCTTTCTTT,CASSPRDRAFAEAFF
-,-,TRBJ2-1,TRBV6-2/TRBV6-3,TGTGCCAGCAGTCCCGGACTTCATTTGGGGTACAATGAGCAGTTCTTC,CASSPGLHLGYNEQFF
TRBD1,-,TRBJ1-2,TRBV20-1,TGCAGTGCGGGGACAGCCGGCGGCTACACCTTC,CSAGTAGGYTF
-,-,TRBJ1-1,TRBV29-1,TGCAGCGTCTTTGTACGGGCGGGGGCTGAAGCTTTCTTT,CSVFVRAGAEAFF
TRBD1,-,TRBJ2-3,TRBV5-8,TGTGCCAGCAGCAGCTACAGGGGGCTCACAGATACGCAGTATTTT,CASSSYRGLTDTQYF
TRBD2,-,TRBJ2-2,TRBV11-2,TGTGCCAGCAGCTTAGCACCCGCGGTTAGCGGGGGAGGGACCGGGGAGCTGTTTTTT,CASSLAPAVSGGGTGELFF
-,once,TRBJ1-2,TRBV19,TGTGCCAGTAGTACCCCCGGTGGGGGGAAGAATGGCTACACCTTC,CASSTPGGGKNGYTF
TRBD1,-,TRBJ1-4,TRBV2,TGTGCCAGCAGAGGACAGGGGGGCGAAAAACTGTTTTTT,CASRGQGGEKLFF
-,once,TRBJ2-3,TRBV6-2/TRBV6-3,TGTGCCAGCAGTTCCCCAAACAGGGCAGATACGCAGTATTTT,CASSSPNRADTQYF
-,-,TRBJ1-2,TRBV7-2,TGTGCCAGCAGCTTCACAGGGCACTATGGCTACACCTTC,CASSFTGHYGYTF
TRBD2,-,TRBJ2-3,TRBV7-8,TGTGCCAGCAGCTTAGCTAGCGGGGGGACCACAGATACGCAGTATTTT,CASSLASGGTTDTQYF
-,-,TRBJ2-1,TRBV10-1,TGCGCCAGCAGTAGGTATGGGGCCGATGAGCAGTTCTTC,CASSRYGADEQFF
TRBD1,once,TRBJ1-4,TRBV6-5,TGTGCCAGCAGTTACAACCCGACAGGGGGGAATGAAAAACTGTTTTTT,CASSYNPTGGNEKLFF
TRBD1,-,TRBJ2-7,TRBV18,TGTGCCAGCACCGTGGACAGGCCCTACGAGCAGTACTTC,CASTVDRPYEQYF
TRBD2,-,TRBJ2-1,TRBV4-3,TGCGCCAGCAGCCAGGATGGCGGGGGAACCTACAATGAGCAGTTCTTC,CASSQDGGGTYNEQFF
-,-,TRBJ2-1,TRBV5-8,TGTGCCAGCAGCCTCCCTCGGGGTAATGAGCAGTTCTTC,CASSLPRGNEQFF
-,once,TRBJ2-7,TRBV5-5,TGTGCCAGCAGCTTACAGGGCTACTACGAGCAGTACTTC,CASSLQGYYEQYF
-,-,TRBJ2-5,TRBV19,TGTGCCAGTAGTATTGGGCCACAGGGTGGGCGAGAGACCCAGTACTTC,CASSIGPQGGRETQYF
TRBD2,-,TRBJ2-4,TRBV4-3,TGCGCCAGCAGCCAAGATTGGGGGGGGAAAAACATTCAGTACTTC,CASSQDWGGKNIQYF
-,-,TRBJ1-6,TRBV7-9,TGTGCCCTATCCCGGAAGGAGGGGCATCCCCTCCACTTT,CALSRKEGHPLHF
-,-,TRBJ1-6,TRBV9,TGTGCCAGCAGCGTAGCGCCGAGCTCCTATAATTCACCCCTCCACTTT,CASSVAPSSYNSPLHF
-,-,TRBJ2-7,TRBV7-8,TGTGCCAGCAGCTTAGCCCCTAGGTACGAGCAGTACTTC,CASSLAPRYEQYF
TRBD2,-,TRBJ2-5,TRBV7-6,TGTGCCAGCAGCACGGGGGGAAATGTGGAGACCCAGTACTTC,CASSTGGNVETQYF
TRBD1,-,TRBJ2-7,TRBV6-5,TGTGCCAGCAGTATTCAGACAGGGGCAGCCGAGCAGTACTTC,CASSIQTGAAEQYF
-,-,TRBJ2-3,TRBV6-2/TRBV6-3,TGTGCCAGCAGCCCACTTACGGTAGCGGTCACCTCAGATACGCAGTATTTT,CASSPLTVAVTSDTQYF
-,once,TRBJ2-3,TRBV19,TGTGCCAGTAGCCCCGGGGCCCTCCGGGGGGCATCAGATACGCAGTATTTT,CASSPGALRGASDTQYF
-,-,TRBJ2-7,TRBV7-2,TGTGCCAGCAGCTTAGCGGGGGCAGACCTCTCCTACGAGCAGTACTTC,CASSLAGADLSYEQYF
-,-,TRBJ1-1,TRBV5-6,TGTGCCAGCGGGCCCACGGGGAGGGCTTTCTTT,CASGPTGRAFF
-,-,TRBJ1-5,TRBV6-5,TGTGCCACCCCCCAGGATAGCAATCAGCCCCAGCATTTT,CATPQDSNQPQHF